There are a few counts of the clone carrying this T cell receptor (beta chain). The target antigen is unknown. The junction departs from the called germline gene at one end, perhaps through a read error. The data were taken from a study of cytomegalovirus exposure and HLA in healthy donors. Findings and limits, study-wide: Earlier results showed most TCR beta V segments being productive about 87% or about 30% of the time. Specific recognition of CMV antigens was confirmed in vitro for a few chains (all CMV-associated).

A multiplex PCR was run with 60 Vbeta primers and 13 Jbeta primers. The protocol was immunoSEQ multiplex PCR, while the TCRdb copy is restricted to in-frame clones and leaves out a portion. The data contain about 110,000 clones, roughly four fifths of them singletons. The germline gives CDR1 SSHAT, CDR2 FNYEAQ (reference sequence). The CDR3 contains 15 residues. This clonotype was obtained from a male donor in good health and CMV-seropositive. Sequenced input: PBMCs. The V gene is TRBV7-7, the J gene TRBJ2-5, with D uncertain. For the CDR3, the DNA is TGTGCTAGCAGCCCTAGAGTAGGAGAACAAGAGACCCAGTACTTC. This translates into CASSPRVGEQETQYF.